One sample yielded the 21 T cell receptor beta chains listed below, sequenced in a study of cytomegalovirus exposure and HLA in healthy donors. 60 Vbeta and 13 Jbeta primers were used in PCR. Here immunoSEQ multiplex PCR was the method, and the copy in TCRdb shows in-frame clones only, minus some. The data hold 70,000 to 95,000 clones, with more than 75% observed a single time. Input material: PBMCs. These receptors all come from a man aged 25-45 years in good health and CMV-seropositive.

This sequence joins TRBV7-2 and TRBJ2-2, with D maybe TRBD1 (5 bases). CDR1 and CDR2 from the germline V gene are SGHTA and FQGNSA. V was cut by 5 bases and J by 1 base, with 17 bases left in between. The CDR3 has 17 amino acids. CDR3 loop: CASSPLAGFGNTGELFF. Written as DNA, the CDR3 is TGTGCCAGCAGCCCTCTGGCAGGGTTTGGGAACACCGGGGAGCTGTTTTTT.

The chain joins TRBV4-1 to TRBJ2-2; a weak D match, TRBD1 (6 bases). The CDR3 sequence is 18 residues long. Germline assignment: CDR1 MGHRA and CDR2 YSYEKL. Between the trimmed V and J ends, which lost 4 bases and 0 bases, there was a span of 18 bases. DNA of the CDR3: TGCGCCAGCAGCCGGTCTCCACTCTCAGGGGCGAACACCGGGGAGCTGTTTTTT. Translated: CASSRSPLSGANTGELFF.

V usage is TRBV7-3 and J usage is TRBJ2-2, with D tentatively TRBD1 (5 bases). Trimming shortened V by 1 base and J by 0 bases, and 9 bases separated the two germline ends. Germline loops: CDR1 SGHTA, CDR2 FQGTGA. This CDR3 has 16 amino acids. The CDR3 is CASSLMGHPNTGELFF. The CDR3 DNA follows: TGTGCCAGCAGCTTAATGGGGCACCCGAACACCGGGGAGCTGTTTTTT.

The chain joins TRBV27 to TRBJ1-2; unclear D gene. The length of the CDR3 is 14 residues. V lost 6 bases to trimming and J lost 0 bases, with 11 bases between them. Germline assignment: CDR1 MNHEY and CDR2 SMNVEV (reference sequence). The CDR3 spells CASRDGVANYGYTF. CDR3 in DNA: TGTGCCAGCAGGGACGGGGTTGCTAACTATGGCTACACCTTC.

This clone was counted between two and nine times. The V and J genes are TRBV28 and TRBJ1-5, with TRBD1 matching 7 bases. CDR3 size: 16 residues. V was pared by 5 bases and J by 3 bases, with 10 bases of the junction left unmatched. CDR1 and CDR2 (germline): MDHEN, SYDVKM. CDR3 DNA sequence: TGTGCCAGCAGTCCGGCAGGGGGGAAGTTCAATCAGCCCCAGCATTTT. Protein product: CASSPAGGKFNQPQHF.

V and J are TRBV18 and TRBJ2-5; 9 positions match TRBD2. Germline CDR1 reads KGHSH; CDR2 reads LQKENI. Unmatched junction bases numbered 2, after V lost 1 base and J lost 2 bases. The CDR3 has 15 residues. For the CDR3, the DNA is TGTGCCAGCTCACCACTAACTAGCGGGCAAGAGACCCAGTACTTC. It specifies CASSPLTSGQETQYF.

This chain connects TRBV4-1 to TRBJ1-6; TRBD1 matches 9 bases. The V gene's germline CDR1 is MGHRA and CDR2 YSYEKL. V lost 0 bases and J lost 7; bases outside the gene matches: 13. The CDR3 is made up of 19 amino acids. The CDR3: CASSQDLRTGTGTNSPLHF. The CDR3 coding sequence is TGCGCCAGCAGCCAAGACCTGAGGACGGGGACAGGGACAAATTCACCCCTCCACTTT.

This clone has more than one count but fewer than ten. The chain combines TRBV30 with TRBJ2-3; 10 bases are a match to TRBD2. J gave up 4 bases and V 5 bases, and 3 bases lay outside the gene matches. This CDR3 is built from 13 residues. In germline, CDR1 is GTSNPN, CDR2 SVGIG (reference sequence). CDR3 in DNA: TGTGCCTGGTTAGCGGGAGGTTCAGATACGCAGTATTTT. Translating gives CAWLAGGSDTQYF.

The sample holds a few counts of this clone. The gene calls are TRBV18 and TRBJ1-5, with 8 bases identical to TRBD1. Germline loops: CDR1 KGHSH, CDR2 LQKENI. CDR3 length: 16 amino acids. V lost 2 bases and J lost 5; bases outside the gene matches: 8. This chain's CDR3 is CASSPSGQGGYQPQHF. The CDR3 region has the DNA TGTGCCAGCTCACCATCCGGACAGGGTGGGTATCAGCCCCAGCATTTT.

V gene TRBV7-9 combines with J gene TRBJ1-6, with 7 bases identical to TRBD1. The V gene's germline CDR1 is SEHNR and CDR2 FQNEAQ (reference sequence). This CDR3 is 14 amino acids long. J was trimmed by 8 bases and V by 4 bases; bases with no gene match: 5. CDR3 amino acids: CASSWDSPYSPLHF. In nucleotides, the CDR3 is TGTGCCAGCAGCTGGGACAGTCCGTATTCACCCCTCCACTTT. The variable domain in full, with the rest retrieved from reference TRBV7-9 and TRBJ1-6, is DTGVSQNPRHKITKRGQNVTFRCDPISEHNRLYWYRQTLGQGPEFLTYFQNEAQLEKSRLLSDRFSAERPKGSFSTLEIQRTEQGDSAMYLCASSWDSPYSPLHFGNGTRLTVT.

The genes are TRBV28 and TRBJ1-1; unclear D gene. Germline V gene data show CDR1 as MDHEN and CDR2 as SYDVKM. V lost 8 bases to trimming and J lost 8 bases, with 18 bases between them. CDR3 length equals 13 residues. CDR3 in DNA: TGTGCCAGCCTGACGGGTCCGGGGTGGGAAGCTTTCTTT. It is translated as CASLTGPGWEAFF.

The chain recombines TRBV4-1 with TRBJ2-7; 9 bases agree with TRBD1. V trimming: 1 base; J trimming: 5 bases; junction bases outside the gene matches: 6. From germline, CDR1 is MGHRA and CDR2 YSYEKL. The CDR3 runs to 15 residues. Here the CDR3 reads CASSQGTGVGDEQYF. The CDR3 region has the DNA TGCGCCAGCAGCCAAGGGACAGGGGTGGGCGACGAGCAGTACTTC.

The V gene is TRBV6-5, the J gene TRBJ2-7; possibly TRBD2 for D (6 bases). Germline CDR1 reads MNHEY; CDR2 reads SVGAGI. The CDR3 length is 13 residues. V was cut by 5 bases and J by 7 bases, with 15 bases left in between. The CDR3 sequence is CASSRRRAGEQYF. CDR3 nucleotides: TGTGCCAGCAGTCGCCGGAGGGCCGGGGAGCAGTACTTC.

This clone showed up just once. The CDR3 DNA reads TGTGCCAGCAGCTTATTAAGCGGGAGCTCCTACGAGCAGTTCTTC. It yields the protein CASSLLSGSSYEQFF. This chain uses TRBV7-3 with TRBJ2-1, with 8 bases fitting TRBD2. The V and J ends lost 2 bases and 10 bases, in that order; junction bases with no gene match: 10. The CDR3 loop spans 15 amino acids. Germline V gene lookup returns CDR1 SGHTA and CDR2 FQGTGA.

The chain is built from TRBV7-3 and TRBJ2-3; 9 nucleotides agree with TRBD2. Germline assignment: CDR1 SGHTA and CDR2 FQGTGA. The CDR3 runs to 15 residues. V shed 2 bases, J shed 6 bases, and the junction held 6 bases outside the gene matches. CDR3 nucleotide sequence: TGTGCCAGCAGCTTACCGGCTAGCGGGGATGATACGCAGTATTTT. The encoded protein is CASSLPASGDDTQYF.

The chain links TRBV7-3 to TRBJ2-1; tentative D call: TRBD1 (5 bases). V was clipped by 5 bases and J by 8 bases, with 13 bases between them. The CDR3 is made up of 13 amino acids. Germline CDR1 is SGHTA and CDR2 is FQGTGA. CDR3 protein: CASSPDSSDEQFF. Here the CDR3 DNA reads TGTGCCAGCAGCCCAGACAGTTCAGATGAGCAGTTCTTC. Full variable domain (outside the CDR3, taken from reference TRBV7-3 and TRBJ2-1): GAGVSQTPSNKVTEKGKYVELRCDPISGHTALYWYRQSLGQGPEFLIYFQGTGAADDSGLPNDRFFAVRPEGSVSTLKIQRTERGDSAVYLCASSPDSSDEQFFGPGTRLTVL.

The V gene is TRBV6-1, the J gene TRBJ1-5; D remains ambiguous. Trimming stripped 8 bases from V and 7 bases from J, with 18 bases between. The CDR3 runs to 14 residues. Germline CDR1 and CDR2: MNHNS and SASEGT. The CDR3 spells CASRGNWMLQPQHF. The CDR3, as DNA: TGTGCCAGCCGAGGGAATTGGATGTTGCAGCCCCAGCATTTT.

The chain uses TRBV5-6 and TRBJ1-2; 7 bases align to TRBD1. The CDR3 consists of 13 residues. Germline V CDR1 and CDR2: SGHDT, YYEEEE. Unmatched junction bases numbered 7, after V lost 4 bases and J lost 7 bases. The CDR3 DNA follows: TGTGCCAGCAGCCCCACGGACAGGCTTGGCTACACCTTC. It yields the protein CASSPTDRLGYTF. Full variable domain (remainder filled in from reference TRBV5-6 and TRBJ1-2): DAGVTQSPTHLIKTRGQQVTLRCSPKSGHDTVSWYQQALGQGPQFIFQYYEEEERQRGNFPDRFSGHQFPNYSSELNVNALLLGDSALYLCASSPTDRLGYTFGSGTRLTVV.

Points on this clone: Other DNA sequences in the sample encode the same CDR3. The CDR3 spells CASSLGGGNQPQHF. Written as DNA, the CDR3 is TGTGCCAGCAGTTTGGGGGGAGGTAATCAGCCCCAGCATTTT. The chain employs TRBV28 and TRBJ1-5, with a tentative D call TRBD1 (5 bases). Trimming shortened V by 3 bases and J by 4 bases, and 10 bases separated the two germline ends. CDR3 length: 14 amino acids. Germline values: CDR1 MDHEN, CDR2 SYDVKM.

The rearrangement uses TRBV6-1 and TRBJ2-7; the D is unclear. V was clipped by 5 bases and J by 6 bases, with 14 bases between them. Germline V CDR1 and CDR2: MNHNS, SASEGT. This CDR3 region has 13 residues. The CDR3 region has the DNA TGTGCCAGCAGTCTTCAGCCCTGGGGCGAGCAGTACGTC. Protein sequence: CASSLQPWGEQYV.

In regard to this clone: Its ends do not fully match the called genes, so a read error is possible. The chain joins TRBV2 to TRBJ1-5; D may be TRBD1 (6 bases). The CDR3 covers 13 residues. Germline V gene lookup returns CDR1 SNHLY and CDR2 FYNNEI. The CDR3, as DNA: TGTGCCAGCAGAGAAGGAGGGGGTCAGCCCCAGCATTTT. Protein sequence: CASREGGGQPQHF. The variable domain in full, with the rest retrieved from reference TRBV2 and TRBJ1-5, is EPEVTQTPSHQVTQMGQEVILRCVPISNHLYFYWYRQILGQKVEFLVSFYNNEISEKSEIFDDQFSVERPDGSNFTLKIRSTKLEDSAMYFCASREGGGQPQHFGDGTRLSIL.